This TCR beta chain was identified in a study of PD-1 blockade in mismatch repair-deficient tumors. About the study: All were previously treated, progressing patients with over 9 mismatch repair-deficient cancer types. Study-level points and caveats: Rapid post-treatment expansion, then contraction, generally preceding radiologic response, marked tumor-resident clones.

Generated by immunoSEQ multiplex PCR, the TCRdb table keeps only in-frame clones and is missing some. The data show under 150,000 clones, about 90% seen once. With respect to this clone: Its cognate antigen is unknown.

Every patient had mismatch repair deficiency by PCR or immunohistochemistry. TCRs were sequenced from a few patients responding to pembrolizumab. CDR1 is SNHLY and CDR2 is FYNNEI in the germline V gene. Trimming took 1 base from V and 6 from J, leaving 9 bases between them. There are 13 residues in the CDR3. V is TRBV2 and J is TRBJ1-1; D remains unclear. The TCR comes from an adult with mismatch repair-deficient cancer. The sequences come from peripheral blood, collected approximately 70 weeks after starting pembrolizumab. This CDR3 reads CASSEVGSPEAFF. The CDR3 DNA reads as TGTGCCAGCAGTGAAGTGGGGAGTCCTGAAGCTTTCTTT. The full variable domain, rest sourced from reference TRBV2 and TRBJ1-1, is EPEVTQTPSHQVTQMGQEVILRCVPISNHLYFYWYRQILGQKVEFLVSFYNNEISEKSEIFDDQFSVERPDGSNFTLKIRSTKLEDSAMYFCASSEVGSPEAFFGQGTRLTVV.